One and the same sample provided the 20 T cell receptor beta chains below, sequenced in a study of CD8 T cells in ankylosing spondylitis. TCRdb redid the calling of the 5' RACE reads with MiXCR, one entry per CDR3 protein. The sample consists of approximately 250,000 distinct CDR3 sequences, approximately 30% of them appearing once. Sequencing used blood, either unsorted or a sorted T cell fraction (not recorded which). The receptor source for this set is a male donor with ankylosing spondylitis or in good health (not recorded which).

V is TRBV20-1 and J is TRBJ2-1; 7 positions match TRBD2. CDR1 and CDR2 (germline): DFQATT, SNEGSKA (reference sequence). CDR3 length: 14 residues. The junction had 9 bases not matched to a gene; V was cut back by 6 bases and J by 4 bases. The CDR3 DNA reads as TGCAGTGCCCAACGACTAGCCGGGTACAATGAGCAGTTCTTC. Translating gives CSAQRLAGYNEQFF.

The V and J genes are TRBV2 and TRBJ2-1; D gene uncertain. The CDR3 runs 14 residues. The V and J ends lost 10 bases and 0 bases respectively, with 13 bases between them. Germline CDR1 reads SNHLY; CDR2 reads FYNNEI. DNA for the CDR3: TGTGCCACCGCAGACACCCGCTCCTACAATGAGCAGTTCTTC. Amino acid sequence: CATADTRSYNEQFF.

The V and J genes are TRBV6-1 and TRBJ1-1; D is unclear. The CDR3 covers 14 residues. The V gene lost 3 bases and the J gene lost 1 base, with 9 bases spanning the gap. Germline V gene lookup returns CDR1 MNHNS and CDR2 SASEGT. CDR3 residues: CASSDRTANTEAFF. For the CDR3, the DNA is TGTGCCAGCAGTGACAGGACCGCGAACACTGAAGCTTTCTTT.

A few counts support this clonotype. This chain joins TRBV29-1 and TRBJ1-1, with 8 positions matching TRBD1. The germline CDR1 and CDR2 sequences are SQVTM and ANQGSEA. Germline trimming cut 7 bases from V and 1 base from J; bases unmatched to any gene: 8. The CDR3 consists of 14 residues. The CDR3 sequence: CSAGQGNGNTEAFF. CDR3 nucleotides: TGCAGCGCTGGACAGGGAAACGGGAACACTGAAGCTTTCTTT.

The V gene is TRBV12-3 or TRBV12-4, the J gene TRBJ1-2; no clear D gene. This CDR3 region has 13 residues. Trimming stripped 7 bases from V and 4 bases from J, with 13 bases between. In DNA form, the CDR3 reads TGTGCCAGCACCCCCGTCCTGGGCTATGGCTACACCTTC. This gives the protein CASTPVLGYGYTF.

The chain links TRBV11-2 to TRBJ2-3, with TRBD2 identical over 10 bases. Losses at the gene ends were 0 bases for V and 0 bases for J; bases not matched to a gene: 3. The CDR3 runs 17 residues. CDR1 SGHAT and CDR2 FQNNGV come from the germline V gene. CDR3 DNA sequence: TGTGCCAGCAGCTTAGAAGCTAGCGGGGGTAGCACAGATACGCAGTATTTT. Protein product: CASSLEASGGSTDTQYF.

The chain couples TRBV11-2 to TRBJ2-2; no firm D call. This CDR3 contains 15 residues. V dropped 3 bases and J dropped 3 bases, with 11 bases sitting between them. Germline-derived CDR1 and CDR2 are SGHAT and FQNNGV. The CDR3 sequence is CASSLSFGDTGELFF. Here the CDR3 DNA reads TGTGCCAGCAGCTTGTCTTTTGGCGACACCGGGGAGCTGTTTTTT.

The chain carries TRBV5-1 and TRBJ1-5; 10 nucleotides line up with TRBD1. CDR3 length: 15 residues. V lost 4 bases and J lost 5; bases outside the gene matches: 6. Per the germline V gene, CDR1 is SGHRS and CDR2 is YFSETQ. The CDR3 DNA reads as TGCGCCAGCAGCCCGACAGGGGGCGAGGATCAGCCCCAGCATTTT. Residues: CASSPTGGEDQPQHF.

DNA for the CDR3: TGTGCCAGCAGCAAAGGGAGCCCAGCGTCTCAGGCAGATACGCAGTATTTT. Translation: CASSKGSPASQADTQYF. This chain connects TRBV21-1 to TRBJ2-3. TRBV21-1 is shown as a pseudogene. The CDR3 is 17 residues long.

This clonotype was seen more than once but under ten times. CDR3 in amino acids: CASTSGAGGGELFF. The CDR3 region has the DNA TGTGCCAGCACCAGCGGGGCAGGGGGCGGGGAGCTGTTTTTT. The chain combines TRBV12-3 or TRBV12-4 with TRBJ2-2; either TRBD1 or TRBD2 may supply D (7 bases each). This CDR3 has 14 residues. V was trimmed by 7 bases and J by 7 bases, leaving 16 bases between them.

The chain recombines TRBV2 with TRBJ2-3; no clear D. Trimming took 0 bases from V and 1 from J, leaving 8 bases between them. CDR3 length: 15 amino acids. Germline V CDR1 and CDR2: SNHLY, FYNNEI. The CDR3 here is CASSEALPGTDTQYF. DNA for the CDR3: TGTGCCAGCAGTGAAGCGCTTCCTGGCACAGATACGCAGTATTTT.

In its sample, this clonotype was seen a few times. The chain uses TRBV11-2 and TRBJ1-1; D remains unclear. Germline CDR1 reads SGHAT; CDR2 reads FQNNGV. The CDR3 is 13 amino acids. Trimming left V 2 bases short and J 4 bases short, with 8 bases between. CDR3 sequence: CASSLFRGTEAFF. In DNA, the CDR3 is TGTGCCAGCAGCTTATTCCGGGGCACTGAAGCTTTCTTT.

The count of this clonotype is one. V is TRBV7-8 and J is TRBJ1-2, with 9 bases fitting TRBD1. The germline gives CDR1 SGHVS, CDR2 FQNEAQ. The CDR3 is made up of 13 amino acids. V shed 5 bases, J shed 4 bases, and the junction held 2 bases outside the gene matches. The CDR3 nucleotides are TGTGCCAGCAGCGAGGGACAGGGCTATGGCTACACCTTC. Amino acid sequence: CASSEGQGYGYTF.

The rearrangement links TRBV5-5 to TRBJ1-2; 11 nucleotides align to TRBD1. After removal of 5 bases from V and 6 bases from J, the junction contained 6 bases not matched to a gene. Germline V lookup: CDR1 SGHKS, CDR2 YYEKEE (reference sequence). The CDR3 extends over 14 amino acids. The CDR3 DNA reads as TGTGCCAGCAGACTAGGACAGGGGGCGGATGGCTACACCTTC. It specifies CASRLGQGADGYTF.

The chain uses TRBV4-1 and TRBJ2-3; 7 positions match TRBD1. CDR1 MGHRA and CDR2 YSYEKL come from the germline V gene. V dropped 3 bases and J dropped 5; count of bases not matched to a gene: 5. The CDR3 is made up of 14 amino acids. CDR3 loop: CASSQTGTKDTQYF. In DNA form, the CDR3 reads TGCGCCAGCAGCCAGACAGGGACCAAAGATACGCAGTATTTT.

This clonotype has just one count. The V gene is TRBV20-1, the J gene TRBJ2-1; 15 positions agree with TRBD2. The V gene's germline CDR1 is DFQATT and CDR2 SNEGSKA (reference sequence). The CDR3 covers 14 residues. Trimming at V came to 5 bases and at J to 9 bases, leaving 5 bases not matched to a gene. CDR3 DNA sequence: TGCAGTGCTTGGACTAGCGGGGGGGCCGGTGAGCAGTTCTTC. This encodes CSAWTSGGAGEQFF.

A few counts support this clonotype. The chain is built from TRBV5-5 and TRBJ2-7; a weak D match, TRBD1 (6 bases). CDR1 is SGHKS, CDR2 YYEKEE, per germline (reference sequence). This CDR3 has 15 amino acids. V lost 4 bases, J lost 2 bases, and 16 bases lay in between. The CDR3 nucleotides are TGTGCCAGCAGCCGAACTACCGGGACACCCTACGAGCAGTACTTC. Residues: CASSRTTGTPYEQYF. The complete variable domain, with remaining parts taken from reference TRBV5-5 and TRBJ2-7, reads DAGVTQSPTHLIKTRGQQVTLRCSPISGHKSVSWYQQVLGQGPQFIFQYYEKEERGRGNFPDRFSARQFPNYSSELNVNALLLGDSALYLCASSRTTGTPYEQYFGPGTRLTVT.

This clonotype was seen a handful of times. The gene calls are TRBV7-3 and TRBJ2-2; perhaps TRBD1 as D (6 bases). The V and J ends lost 5 bases and 6 bases respectively, with 13 bases between them. CDR3 size: 14 residues. The V gene's germline CDR1 is SGHTA and CDR2 FQGTGA. The CDR3 DNA is TGTGCCAGCAGCCCCCAGGGGTATCCCGGGGAGCTGTTTTTT. This codes for CASSPQGYPGELFF.

This rearrangement joins TRBV5-1 to TRBJ1-2; 12 bases match TRBD1. There are 14 residues in the CDR3. J was trimmed by 7 bases and V by 4 bases; bases with no gene match: 5. Germline CDR1 and CDR2: SGHRS and YFSETQ. The CDR3: CASSPGTGGPGYTF. CDR3 sequence (DNA): TGCGCCAGCAGCCCAGGGACAGGGGGCCCTGGCTACACCTTC.

The chain combines TRBV12-3 or TRBV12-4 with TRBJ2-3, with D maybe TRBD1 (5 bases). Trimming removed 1 base from V and 5 bases from J, with 7 bases in between. The CDR3 contains 13 residues. This CDR3 reads CASSLGRGDTQYF. The CDR3 DNA is TGTGCCAGCAGTTTAGGAAGGGGAGATACGCAGTATTTT.